The 15 T cell receptor beta chains in this list originate from one sample, sequenced in a study of blood T cell repertoires in COVID-19. Measured with immunoSEQ multiplex PCR; TCRdb has only the in-frame clones, and not every one. The sample lists some 250,000 clones; under 90% were seen once. Input material: peripheral blood. The receptors were sampled from a man between 60 and 70 years old with acute or convalescent COVID-19.

CDR3 amino acids: CASSLQGGPYEQYF. The CDR3 DNA follows: TGTGCCAGCAGCTTGCAGGGGGGACCCTACGAGCAGTACTTC. This chain connects TRBV7-2 to TRBJ2-7; tentative D call: TRBD1 (7 bases). The CDR3 is 14 amino acids. The germline V and J ends were trimmed by 3 bases and 2 bases, with 11 bases remaining between them. CDR1 is SGHTA and CDR2 is FQGNSA in the germline V gene.

The chain uses TRBV28 and TRBJ2-7; TRBD1 might be the D (6 bases). V was clipped by 5 bases and J by 4 bases, with 15 bases between them. The CDR3 contains 14 residues. The germline gives CDR1 MDHEN, CDR2 SYDVKM. The CDR3 sequence is CASSPPGTLYEQYF. In DNA form, the CDR3 reads TGTGCCAGCAGTCCCCCCGGGACATTATACGAGCAGTACTTC.

The V call is TRBV6-5, the J call TRBJ2-1; a weak D match, TRBD1 (5 bases). V was trimmed by 6 bases and J by 4 bases, leaving 7 bases between them. CDR1 is MNHEY, CDR2 SVGAGI, per germline. This CDR3 contains 12 residues. CDR3 sequence (DNA): TGTGCCAGCAGCAGGGCTTACAATGAGCAGTTCTTC. It is translated as CASSRAYNEQFF.

This chain uses TRBV29-1 with TRBJ2-3, with 11 bases identical to TRBD2. The CDR3 has 16 residues. In germline, CDR1 is SQVTM, CDR2 ANQGSEA. J was trimmed by 5 bases and V by 1 base; bases with no gene match: 8. For the CDR3, the DNA is TGCAGCGTTGAAGTGTACCTAGCGGGGGGCAAAGATACGCAGTATTTT. Translation: CSVEVYLAGGKDTQYF.

The rearrangement links TRBV5-1 to TRBJ2-1; a possible D gene is TRBD1 (6 bases). Germline CDR1 reads SGHRS; CDR2 reads YFSETQ. Trimming stripped 2 bases from V and 9 bases from J, with 12 bases between. CDR3 length equals 13 residues. The CDR3 DNA reads as TGCGCCAGCAGCTTAGGGGGAGTGGGTGAGCAGTTCTTC. This gives the protein CASSLGGVGEQFF.

This CDR3 reads CASSRDGAGEPQHF. The CDR3, as DNA: TGTGCCAGCAGCCGTGACGGCGCCGGGGAGCCCCAGCATTTT. This rearrangement joins TRBV2 to TRBJ1-5; the D is unclear. V shed 6 bases and J shed 8 bases, with 17 bases lying between them. Germline CDR1 is SNHLY and CDR2 is FYNNEI. This CDR3 contains 14 residues.

The rearrangement joins TRBV5-1 to TRBJ2-7; no firm D call. The germline V gene encodes CDR1 SGHRS and CDR2 YFSETQ. The CDR3 covers 13 residues. With 0 bases removed from V and 7 bases from J, the gap between germline ends came to 11 bases. The DNA of the CDR3 is TGCGCCAGCAGCTTGGTTGGTCGCCGGGAGCAGTACTTC. The encoded protein is CASSLVGRREQYF.

V and J are TRBV28 and TRBJ2-7; 12 bases are shared with TRBD1. CDR3 length equals 15 residues. Germline-derived CDR1 and CDR2 are MDHEN and SYDVKM. V lost 5 bases to trimming and J lost 5 bases; unmatched junction nucleotides: 7. The CDR3 reads CASSLRDRGRNEQYF. The CDR3 coding sequence is TGTGCCAGCAGTCTCCGGGACAGGGGGCGAAACGAGCAGTACTTC.

The rearrangement uses TRBV4-1 and TRBJ2-5; possible D gene TRBD2, 5 bases. Germline loops: CDR1 MGHRA, CDR2 YSYEKL. Trimming left V 0 bases short and J 1 base short, with 9 bases between. The CDR3 consists of 15 residues. This CDR3 reads CASSQDDYLQETQYF. The CDR3 DNA sequence: TGCGCCAGCAGCCAAGATGACTACCTCCAAGAGACCCAGTACTTC.

This clone occurred a few times. The V and J genes are TRBV5-8 and TRBJ1-3; D gene uncertain. Trimming shortened V by 2 bases and J by 0 bases, and 9 bases separated the two germline ends. This CDR3 has 15 amino acids. Germline V CDR1 and CDR2: SGHTS, YDEGEE. The CDR3 bases are TGTGCCAGCAGCTTTGCTCCCAGCTCTGGAAACACCATATATTTT. Amino acid sequence: CASSFAPSSGNTIYF.

The V and J genes are TRBV27 and TRBJ2-1, with 10 positions matching TRBD2. The CDR3 covers 15 residues. V was pared by 7 bases and J by 2 bases, with 5 bases of the junction left unmatched. Germline CDR1 MNHEY, CDR2 SMNVEV (reference sequence). CDR3 region: CASTTGLAAYNEQFF. The CDR3, as DNA: TGTGCCAGCACTACCGGACTAGCGGCCTACAATGAGCAGTTCTTC.

This chain links TRBV9 with TRBJ2-1; 7 bases fit TRBD2. Germline trimming cut 4 bases from V and 1 base from J; bases unmatched to any gene: 5. This CDR3 is built from 15 residues. CDR1 and CDR2 (germline): SGDLS, YYNGEE. The CDR3 DNA reads TGTGCCAGCAGCCAGGGCGGGAGATCCTACAATGAGCAGTTCTTC. This translates into CASSQGGRSYNEQFF.

The chain carries TRBV7-3 and TRBJ2-3, with 14 positions matching TRBD2. Germline V gene data show CDR1 as SGHTA and CDR2 as FQGTGA. The V and J ends lost 5 bases and 6 bases, in that order; junction bases with no gene match: 10. This CDR3 comprises 17 residues. CDR3 loop: CASSQLGLAGGRDTQYF. CDR3 bases: TGTGCCAGCAGCCAGCTAGGACTAGCGGGAGGAAGGGATACGCAGTATTTT. The variable domain in full, with the rest retrieved from reference TRBV7-3 and TRBJ2-3, is GAGVSQTPSNKVTEKGKYVELRCDPISGHTALYWYRQSLGQGPEFLIYFQGTGAADDSGLPNDRFFAVRPEGSVSTLKIQRTERGDSAVYLCASSQLGLAGGRDTQYFGPGTRLTVL.

The CDR3 coding sequence is TGTGCCAGCTCACCGGGTATTCCAGGGGCGGCAGATACGCAGTATTTT. Its protein is CASSPGIPGAADTQYF. The chain joins TRBV18 to TRBJ2-3; TRBD1 might be the D (6 bases). CDR1 is KGHSH and CDR2 is LQKENI in the germline V gene. The CDR3 covers 16 residues. Trimming removed 3 bases from V and 4 bases from J, with 17 bases in between.

With respect to this clone: A junction end diverges from the germline sequence, so it may reflect a read error. The chain recombines TRBV28 with TRBJ2-5, with a weak D call TRBD2 (6 bases). Germline lookup yields CDR1 MDHEN and CDR2 SYDVKM. The CDR3 sequence is 13 residues long. The CDR3 here is CASRLGGQETQYF. The CDR3, as DNA: TGTGCCAGCCGTTTGGGGGGTCAAGAGACCCAGTACTTC. The whole variable domain, filled in from reference TRBV28 and TRBJ2-5, reads DVKVTQSSRYLVKRTGEKVFLECVQDMDHENMFWYRQDPGLGLRLIYFSYDVKMKEKGDIPEGYSVSREKKERFSLILESASTNQTSMYLCASRLGGQETQYFGPGTRLLVL.